This TCR beta chain was sequenced for a study of spatial heterogeneity in lung cancer. Whole-study context: In the raw reads, each unique TCR and UMI combination was present more than ten times on average. Overall study results and limits: The study estimated about 7% alpha and roughly 13% beta chain coverage of tumor T cells. Tumoral mutation counts were tracked by counts of expanded intratumoral alpha and beta TCRs.

TCRdb reprocessed the 5' RACE reads via MiXCR and lists one record per CDR3 protein. The sample consists of about 5,600 distinct CDR3 sequences, about 7.7% of them appearing once. This clonotype was counted many times. As yet, its antigen is unknown. Because the library targeted alpha chains, this beta chain is an off-target read whose size means little. The time point denotes: sample taken at primary tumor resection. Samples were obtained from approximately 72 donors, all untreated early-stage non-small cell lung cancer patients. From tumor, nontumor lung or frozen PBMC, whole RNA was taken unsorted for sequencing. This specimen consisted of lung tumor tissue, obtained at surgery. This receptor was identified in a female donor with early-stage non-small cell lung cancer.

Written as DNA, the CDR3 is TGTGCCTGGAGTGTCGGGACGCCTTCCTACGAGCAGTACTTC. Translation: CAWSVGTPSYEQYF. The chain employs TRBV30 and TRBJ2-7; D may be TRBD1 or TRBD2 (5 bases each). Between the trimmed V and J ends, which lost 0 bases and 1 base, there was a span of 10 bases. The CDR3 totals 14 residues. The germline gives CDR1 GTSNPN, CDR2 SVGIG (reference sequence). The full variable domain, rest sourced from reference TRBV30 and TRBJ2-7, is SQTIHQWPATLVQPVGSPLSLECTVEGTSNPNLYWYRQAAGRGLQLLFYSVGIGQISSEVPQNLSASRPQDRQFILSSKKLLLSDSGFYLCAWSVGTPSYEQYFGPGTRLTVT.